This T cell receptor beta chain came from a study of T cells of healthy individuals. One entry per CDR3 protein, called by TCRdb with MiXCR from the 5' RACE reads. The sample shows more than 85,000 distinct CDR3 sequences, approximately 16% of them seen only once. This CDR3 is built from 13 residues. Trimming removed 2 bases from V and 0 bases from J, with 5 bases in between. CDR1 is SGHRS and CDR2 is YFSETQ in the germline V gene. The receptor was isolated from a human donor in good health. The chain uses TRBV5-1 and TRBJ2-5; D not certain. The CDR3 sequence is CASSFDNQETQYF. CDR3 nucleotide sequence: TGCGCCAGCAGCTTTGACAACCAAGAGACCCAGTACTTC.